These 28 T cell receptor beta chains were all obtained from the same sample, sequenced in a study of OX40 agonist ivuxolimab in advanced cancers. Profiled with immunoSEQ multiplex PCR; TCRdb holds only in-frame clones, not every one. Of tens of thousands of clones in the sample, roughly four fifths were seen once. The input for sequencing was CD4+ or CD8+ T cells sorted from blood, taken in a trial of the OX40 agonist ivuxolimab. The receptors derive from an adult with an advanced solid tumor such as melanoma, head and neck, liver or kidney cancer.

The genes are TRBV2 and TRBJ1-4, with 9 bases aligning to TRBD1. The V gene end was trimmed by 8 bases and the J gene end by 5 bases; junction bases not matched to a gene: 6. CDR3 length: 14 residues. The V gene's germline CDR1 is SNHLY and CDR2 FYNNEI. CDR3 sequence: CASGQDRGNEKLFF. The CDR3 DNA sequence: TGTGCCAGCGGACAGGACAGGGGAAATGAAAAACTGTTTTTT. The full variable domain, its missing parts supplied by reference TRBV2 and TRBJ1-4, is EPEVTQTPSHQVTQMGQEVILRCVPISNHLYFYWYRQILGQKVEFLVSFYNNEISEKSEIFDDQFSVERPDGSNFTLKIRSTKLEDSAMYFCASGQDRGNEKLFFGSGTQLSVL.

The V call is TRBV7-2, the J call TRBJ1-1; 7 bases are shared with TRBD1. The CDR3 has 16 amino acids. Germline lookup yields CDR1 SGHTA and CDR2 FQGNSA. V shed 0 bases and J 4 bases; nucleotides not matched to a gene: 8. This CDR3 reads CASSLAQTGSGTEAFF. CDR3 sequence (DNA): TGTGCCAGCAGCTTAGCCCAGACAGGGTCTGGCACTGAAGCTTTCTTT.

This clone was detected only a few times. The chain is built from TRBV7-2 and TRBJ2-1; the D gene is possibly TRBD2 (5 bases). Trimming took off 4 bases at V and 2 bases at J, with 12 bases between the two ends. The CDR3 totals 15 residues. In germline, CDR1 is SGHTA, CDR2 FQGNSA. CDR3 residues: CASSYGEPAYNEQFF. The CDR3 DNA follows: TGTGCCAGCAGCTACGGGGAGCCGGCCTACAATGAGCAGTTCTTC.

The rearrangement joins TRBV28 to TRBJ2-7, with D tentatively TRBD2 (7 bases). Germline V gives CDR1 MDHEN, CDR2 SYDVKM. V shed 2 bases and J shed 2 bases, with 10 bases lying between them. The CDR3 runs 14 residues. The CDR3, as DNA: TGTGCCAGCAGTTTAGGGGGGGCGACCTACGAGCAGTACTTC. Encoded protein: CASSLGGATYEQYF. The full variable domain, rest sourced from reference TRBV28 and TRBJ2-7, is DVKVTQSSRYLVKRTGEKVFLECVQDMDHENMFWYRQDPGLGLRLIYFSYDVKMKEKGDIPEGYSVSREKKERFSLILESASTNQTSMYLCASSLGGATYEQYFGPGTRLTVT.

This chain uses TRBV29-1 with TRBJ2-3; tentatively, D is TRBD2 (7 bases). This CDR3 region has 16 residues. Germline values: CDR1 SQVTM, CDR2 ANQGSEA. Trimming pared 4 bases from V and 2 bases from J, leaving 19 bases between. The chain's CDR3 is CSVVGGSQGTTDTQYF. The CDR3 nucleotides are TGCAGCGTTGTGGGAGGGAGCCAGGGGACCACAGATACGCAGTATTTT.

The chain carries TRBV28 and TRBJ2-4, with 10 positions matching TRBD2. The CDR3 spans 16 residues. CDR1 is MDHEN, CDR2 SYDVKM, per germline. Trimming removed 11 bases from V and 0 bases from J; junction bases left unmatched: 10. CDR3 amino acids: CASRLAGAEAKNIQYF. The CDR3 coding sequence is TGTGCCTCGAGGCTAGCGGGAGCGGAAGCCAAAAACATTCAGTACTTC.

A few counts support this clone. This chain links TRBV19 with TRBJ2-3; D is possibly TRBD1 (6 bases). Germline V gene lookup returns CDR1 LNHDA and CDR2 SQIVND (reference sequence). Trimming removed 5 bases from V and 1 base from J, with 19 bases in between. This CDR3 has 17 residues. CDR3 nucleotides: TGTGCCAGTAGTGGCTGGACAGCTACTGCGGGCACAGATACGCAGTATTTT. Translating it yields CASSGWTATAGTDTQYF.

The chain carries TRBV28 and TRBJ1-2; 8 bases are shared with TRBD1. V shed 6 bases, J shed 6 bases, and the junction held 9 bases outside the gene matches. CDR1 is MDHEN, CDR2 SYDVKM, per germline. The CDR3 is made up of 14 amino acids. CDR3 bases: TGTGCCAGCAGGGCCCCCAGGACAGGGAATGGCTACACCTTC. Amino acid sequence: CASRAPRTGNGYTF.

The chain's CDR3 is CASIAAVTYEQYF. CDR3 sequence (DNA): TGTGCCAGCATCGCGGCGGTGACCTACGAGCAGTACTTC. The chain joins TRBV2 to TRBJ2-7, with D unclear. Germline assignment: CDR1 SNHLY and CDR2 FYNNEI. CDR3 size: 13 residues. The V end was cut by 7 bases, the J end by 2 bases, with 12 bases between.

DNA of the CDR3: TGTGCCAGCAGCTTGGTCAGATCTAGCACAGATACGCAGTATTTT. Translation: CASSLVRSSTDTQYF. V is TRBV7-9 and J is TRBJ2-3; D is undetermined. Germline values: CDR1 SEHNR, CDR2 FQNEAQ (reference sequence). The CDR3 runs to 15 residues. V shed 3 bases and J shed 0 bases, with 10 bases lying between them.

The rearrangement joins TRBV7-2 to TRBJ2-1, with 8 bases fitting TRBD1. V was pared by 4 bases and J by 2 bases, with 7 bases of the junction left unmatched. Germline CDR1 reads SGHTA; CDR2 reads FQGNSA. This CDR3 has 16 residues. The CDR3, as DNA: TGTGCCAGCAGCTACACCGGGACAGGCACCTACAATGAGCAGTTCTTC. Translating gives CASSYTGTGTYNEQFF.

The CDR3 region has the DNA TGCGCCAGCAGCTTGAAATTGATTTCTGGCGGGTATAACTACAATGAGCAGTTCTTC. This encodes CASSLKLISGGYNYNEQFF. This sequence joins TRBV5-1 and TRBJ2-1, with D possibly being TRBD2 (5 bases). V was cut by 1 base and J by 3 bases, with 23 bases left in between. Germline assignment: CDR1 SGHRS and CDR2 YFSETQ. There are 19 residues in the CDR3.

This chain connects TRBV21-1 to TRBJ2-1; the table's TRBD2 call for D was not verified on the DNA. TRBV21-1 is assigned pseudogene status. CDR3 length: 17 amino acids. CDR3 sequence (DNA): TGTGCCAGCAATCTGTCTCAGCGGGGCGAATTGAACAATGAGCAGTTCTTC. It encodes CASNLSQRGELNNEQFF.

On this clone itself: Other DNA sequences in this sample translate to the same CDR3. This sequence joins TRBV28 and TRBJ2-7, with no clear D. CDR1 and CDR2 (germline): MDHEN, SYDVKM. The V and J ends lost 2 bases and 7 bases respectively, with 6 bases between them. The CDR3 totals 11 residues. CDR3 DNA sequence: TGTGCCAGCAGTTTAGTAAGGGAGCAGTACTTC. It translates to CASSLVREQYF. Full variable domain (remainder filled in from reference TRBV28 and TRBJ2-7): DVKVTQSSRYLVKRTGEKVFLECVQDMDHENMFWYRQDPGLGLRLIYFSYDVKMKEKGDIPEGYSVSREKKERFSLILESASTNQTSMYLCASSLVREQYFGPGTRLTVT.

The CDR3 DNA reads TGTGCCAGTAGTGTTACTAGCGCCCGGGAGACCCAGTACTTC. Translation gives CASSVTSARETQYF. The gene calls are TRBV19 and TRBJ2-5, with 7 bases aligning to TRBD2. Per the germline V gene, CDR1 is LNHDA and CDR2 is SQIVND (reference sequence). CDR3 length: 14 amino acids. V lost 5 bases, J lost 5 bases, and 8 bases stayed unmatched.

This chain connects TRBV7-2 to TRBJ2-5, with D perhaps matching TRBD2 (5 bases). Germline V CDR1 and CDR2: SGHTA, FQGNSA. V lost 4 bases, J lost 7 bases, and 16 bases lay in between. The CDR3 covers 14 residues. CDR3 sequence (DNA): TGTGCCAGCAGCTCCCCGGAGGATCGGGGGACCCAGTACTTC. Encoded protein: CASSSPEDRGTQYF. Full variable domain (remainder filled in from reference TRBV7-2 and TRBJ2-5): GAGVSQSPSNKVTEKGKDVELRCDPISGHTALYWYRQSLGQGLEFLIYFQGNSAPDKSGLPSDRFSAERTGGSVSTLTIQRTQQEDSAVYLCASSSPEDRGTQYFGPGTRLLVL.

This chain links TRBV5-8 with TRBJ1-6; D is uncertain. The CDR3 loop spans 13 amino acids. Trimming pared 4 bases from V and 8 bases from J, leaving 10 bases between. The V gene's germline CDR1 is SGHTS and CDR2 YDEGEE. CDR3 DNA: TGTGCCAGCAGCCTAGACTCGGATTCACCCCTCCACTTT. Protein sequence: CASSLDSDSPLHF.

This clone turned up a few times. The V gene is TRBV4-2, the J gene TRBJ1-2, with 7 positions matching TRBD1. Per germline, CDR1 LGHNA and CDR2 YNFKEQ. The CDR3 has 14 residues. The J segment lost 3 bases and the V segment lost 4 bases, leaving 5 bases of the junction unmatched. The CDR3 is CASSPQRGHYGYTF. The CDR3 bases are TGTGCCAGCAGCCCGCAGAGGGGGCACTATGGCTACACCTTC.

This sequence joins TRBV12-2 and TRBJ2-7; the table's D call of TRBD1 was not tested on the DNA. TRBV12-2 represents a pseudogene. The CDR3 sequence is 17 residues long. CDR3 residues: CASRLEATGRCRYEQYF. For the CDR3, the DNA is TGTGCAAGTCGCTTAGAAGCGACAGGGAGGTGCCGATACGAGCAGTACTTC.

V usage is TRBV28 and J usage is TRBJ2-7; 8 nucleotides match TRBD2. J gave up 3 bases and V 6 bases, and 13 bases lay outside the gene matches. The CDR3 extends over 16 amino acids. The germline V gene encodes CDR1 MDHEN and CDR2 SYDVKM. CDR3 in DNA: TGTGCCAGCAGCTCACCGGGGGGGCTAAGGCGCTACGAGCAGTACTTC. It encodes CASSSPGGLRRYEQYF. The full variable domain, in which reference TRBV28 and TRBJ2-7 provide the parts outside the CDR3, is DVKVTQSSRYLVKRTGEKVFLECVQDMDHENMFWYRQDPGLGLRLIYFSYDVKMKEKGDIPEGYSVSREKKERFSLILESASTNQTSMYLCASSSPGGLRRYEQYFGPGTRLTVT.

The chain couples TRBV7-2 to TRBJ2-5, with D perhaps TRBD1 (6 bases). V lost 5 bases and J 3 bases, leaving 16 bases between the germline ends. The germline V gene has CDR1 SGHTA and CDR2 FQGNSA. CDR3 length: 15 residues. The DNA of the CDR3 is TGTGCCAGCAGCCCGCAACAGGGTTCTAAAGAGACCCAGTACTTC. This sequence encodes CASSPQQGSKETQYF.

In its sample, this clone was seen a few times. This chain joins TRBV2 and TRBJ1-2; D uncertain. The CDR3 loop spans 12 amino acids. V was cut by 3 bases and J by 2 bases, with 4 bases left in between. Germline lookup yields CDR1 SNHLY and CDR2 FYNNEI. The CDR3 region is CASSDRNYGYTF. The DNA for the CDR3 is TGTGCCAGCAGTGACAGAAACTATGGCTACACCTTC.

The CDR3, as DNA: TGTGCCAGCAGAACCTCACAGGGAAAGGATCAGCCCCAGCATTTT. Protein product: CASRTSQGKDQPQHF. The V call is TRBV6-6, the J call TRBJ1-5; tentatively, D is TRBD1 (6 bases). Germline CDR1 and CDR2: MNHNY and SVGAGI (reference sequence). The CDR3 extends over 15 amino acids. V lost 6 bases, J lost 5 bases, and 17 bases lay in between.

This clone was seen a handful of times. The V and J genes are TRBV27 and TRBJ2-3; D not certain. The CDR3 spans 13 residues. The V gene's germline CDR1 is MNHEY and CDR2 SMNVEV (reference sequence). Trimming cost V 1 base and J 2 bases, with 4 bases left between them. The CDR3, as DNA: TGTGCCAGCAGTTTATTAAACACAGATACGCAGTATTTT. Protein product: CASSLLNTDTQYF.

The genes are TRBV20-1 and TRBJ1-2; D is possibly TRBD1 (5 bases). V lost 2 bases and J 8 bases, leaving 9 bases between the germline ends. In germline, CDR1 is DFQATT, CDR2 SNEGSKA (reference sequence). CDR3 length: 11 amino acids. The CDR3 bases are TGCAGTGCTAGACAGGGTCGCGGCTACACCTTC. Encoded protein: CSARQGRGYTF.

This clone was seen more than once but under ten times. The rearrangement links TRBV7-2 to TRBJ1-1, with D maybe TRBD1 (5 bases). Germline CDR1 reads SGHTA; CDR2 reads FQGNSA. Trimming removed 3 bases at V and 4 bases at J, with 9 bases between. CDR3 length: 13 residues. DNA for the CDR3: TGTGCCAGCAGCTTTAGGGGTCGCACTGAAGCTTTCTTT. The encoded protein is CASSFRGRTEAFF.

The sample holds one count of this clone. The chain uses TRBV15 and TRBJ2-3; D is undetermined. V shed 0 bases and J shed 8 bases, with 6 bases lying between them. This CDR3 region has 12 residues. CDR1 and CDR2 (germline): LNHNV, YYDKDF (reference sequence). The CDR3 DNA reads as TGTGCCACCAGCAGAGATCTAGGTACGCAGTATTTT. It is translated as CATSRDLGTQYF.

This chain links TRBV6-6 with TRBJ1-4; 7 bases align to TRBD1. V trimming: 3 bases; J trimming: 8 bases; junction bases outside the gene matches: 9. This CDR3 is 15 amino acids long. The germline CDR1 and CDR2 sequences are MNHNY and SVGAGI (reference sequence). Written as DNA, the CDR3 is TGTGCCAGCAGTTATTACAGGGGAATCGAAGAAAAACTGTTTTTT. This sequence encodes CASSYYRGIEEKLFF.